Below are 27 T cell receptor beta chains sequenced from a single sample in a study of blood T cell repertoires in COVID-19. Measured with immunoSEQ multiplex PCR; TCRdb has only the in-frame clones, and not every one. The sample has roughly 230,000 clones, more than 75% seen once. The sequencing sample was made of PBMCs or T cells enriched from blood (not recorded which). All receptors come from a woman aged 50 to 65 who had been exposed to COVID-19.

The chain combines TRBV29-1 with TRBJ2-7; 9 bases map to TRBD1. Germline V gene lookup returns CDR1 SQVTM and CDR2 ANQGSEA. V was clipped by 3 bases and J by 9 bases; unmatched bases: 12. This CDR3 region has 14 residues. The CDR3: CSVEVGTGLKGQYF. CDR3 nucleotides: TGCAGCGTTGAGGTAGGGACAGGGTTAAAGGGGCAGTACTTC.

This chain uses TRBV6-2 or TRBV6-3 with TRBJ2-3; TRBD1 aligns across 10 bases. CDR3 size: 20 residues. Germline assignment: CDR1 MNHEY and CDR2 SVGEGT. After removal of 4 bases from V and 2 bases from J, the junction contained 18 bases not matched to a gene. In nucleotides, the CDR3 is TGTGCCAGCAGTTTCTCCGGGACAGGGGAGCCATTCCCCCACACAGATACGCAGTATTTT. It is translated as CASSFSGTGEPFPHTDTQYF.

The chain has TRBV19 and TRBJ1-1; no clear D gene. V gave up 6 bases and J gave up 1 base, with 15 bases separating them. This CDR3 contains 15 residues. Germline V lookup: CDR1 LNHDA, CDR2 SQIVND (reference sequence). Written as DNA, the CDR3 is TGTGCCAGTAGCCTATCCCGGTCGGGGAACACTGAAGCTTTCTTT. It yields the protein CASSLSRSGNTEAFF.

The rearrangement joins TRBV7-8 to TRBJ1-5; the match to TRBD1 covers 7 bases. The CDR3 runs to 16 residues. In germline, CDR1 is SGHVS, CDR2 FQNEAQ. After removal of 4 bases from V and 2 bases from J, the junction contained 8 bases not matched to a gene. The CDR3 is CASSSSGTARNQPQHF. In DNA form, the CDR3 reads TGTGCCAGCAGCTCCTCCGGGACAGCCCGCAATCAGCCCCAGCATTTT.

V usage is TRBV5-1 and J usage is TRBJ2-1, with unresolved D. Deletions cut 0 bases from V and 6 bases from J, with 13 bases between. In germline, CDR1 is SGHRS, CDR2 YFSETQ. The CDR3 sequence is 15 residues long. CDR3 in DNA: TGCGCCAGCAGCTTGGCCGGAGCCAAAGGCAATGAGCAGTTCTTC. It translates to CASSLAGAKGNEQFF.

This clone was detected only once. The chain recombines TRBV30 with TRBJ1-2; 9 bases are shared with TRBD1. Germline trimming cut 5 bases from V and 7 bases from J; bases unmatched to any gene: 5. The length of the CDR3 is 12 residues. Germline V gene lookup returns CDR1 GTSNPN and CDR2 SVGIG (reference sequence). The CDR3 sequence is CAWRDRVTGYTF. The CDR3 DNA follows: TGTGCCTGGCGGGACAGGGTGACTGGCTACACCTTC.

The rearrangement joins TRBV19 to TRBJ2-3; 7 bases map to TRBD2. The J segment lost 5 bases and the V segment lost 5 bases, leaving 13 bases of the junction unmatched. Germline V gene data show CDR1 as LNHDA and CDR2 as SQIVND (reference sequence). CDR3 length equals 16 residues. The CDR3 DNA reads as TGTGCCAGTAGTGGAGGCCCAGCGGGATTGGGAGATACGCAGTATTTT. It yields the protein CASSGGPAGLGDTQYF. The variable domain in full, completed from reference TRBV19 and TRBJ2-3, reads DGGITQSPKYLFRKEGQNVTLSCEQNLNHDAMYWYRQDPGQGLRLIYYSQIVNDFQKGDIAEGYSVSREKKESFPLTVTSAQKNPTAFYLCASSGGPAGLGDTQYFGPGTRLTVL.

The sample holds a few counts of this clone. CDR3 loop: CASSLRVSQDQPQHF. The DNA for the CDR3 is TGTGCCAGCAGCTTAAGAGTTTCCCAGGATCAGCCCCAGCATTTT. The chain recombines TRBV5-6 with TRBJ1-5; D unresolved. The CDR3 spans 15 residues. Looked up from germline, CDR1 is SGHDT and CDR2 is YYEEEE. V lost 2 bases and J 5 bases, leaving 14 bases between the germline ends.

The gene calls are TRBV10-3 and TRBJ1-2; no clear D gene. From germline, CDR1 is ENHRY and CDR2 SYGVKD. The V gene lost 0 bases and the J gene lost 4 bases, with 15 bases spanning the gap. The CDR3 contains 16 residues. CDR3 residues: CAISESKLAGRYGYTF. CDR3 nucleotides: TGTGCCATCAGTGAGTCGAAGTTGGCTGGGCGCTATGGCTACACCTTC.

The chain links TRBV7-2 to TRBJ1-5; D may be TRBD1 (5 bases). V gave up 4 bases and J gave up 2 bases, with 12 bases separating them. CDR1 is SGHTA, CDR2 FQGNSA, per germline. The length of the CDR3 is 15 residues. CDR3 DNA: TGTGCCAGCAGCTCCGACAGTCGGCGCAATCAGCCCCAGCATTTT. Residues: CASSSDSRRNQPQHF.

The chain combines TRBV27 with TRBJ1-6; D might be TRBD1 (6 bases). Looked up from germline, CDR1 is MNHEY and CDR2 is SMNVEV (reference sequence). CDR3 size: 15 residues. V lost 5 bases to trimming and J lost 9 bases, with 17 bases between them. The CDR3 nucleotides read TGTGCCAGCAGTCCCACCCGACAAGGGGGTTCACCCCTCCACTTT. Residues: CASSPTRQGGSPLHF.

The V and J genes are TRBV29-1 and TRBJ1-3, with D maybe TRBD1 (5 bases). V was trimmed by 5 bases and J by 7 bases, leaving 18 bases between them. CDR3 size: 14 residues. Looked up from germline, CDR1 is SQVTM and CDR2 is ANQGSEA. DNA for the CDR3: TGCAGCGTTCGTGTTCAGGGCCCTTCGAACACCATATATTTT. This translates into CSVRVQGPSNTIYF.

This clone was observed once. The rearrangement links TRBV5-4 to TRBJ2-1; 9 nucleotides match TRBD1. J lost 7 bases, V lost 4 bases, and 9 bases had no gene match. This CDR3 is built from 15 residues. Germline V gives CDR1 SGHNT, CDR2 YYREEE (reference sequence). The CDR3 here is CASSAGTGMVNEQFF. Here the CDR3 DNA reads TGTGCCAGCAGCGCCGGGACAGGGATGGTGAATGAGCAGTTCTTC.

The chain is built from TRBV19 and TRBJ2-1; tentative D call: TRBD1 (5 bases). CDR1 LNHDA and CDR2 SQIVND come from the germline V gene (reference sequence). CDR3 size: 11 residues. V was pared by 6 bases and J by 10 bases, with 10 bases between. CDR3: CASSHHREQFF. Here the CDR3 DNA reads TGTGCCAGTAGCCACCACAGGGAGCAGTTCTTC.

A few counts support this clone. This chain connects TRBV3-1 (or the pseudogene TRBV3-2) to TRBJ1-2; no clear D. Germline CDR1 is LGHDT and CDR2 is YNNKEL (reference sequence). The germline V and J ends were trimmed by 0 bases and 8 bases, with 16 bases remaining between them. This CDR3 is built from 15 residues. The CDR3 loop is CASSQDSASAGGYTF. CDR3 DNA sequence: TGTGCCAGCAGCCAAGATTCGGCTTCGGCGGGGGGCTACACCTTC.

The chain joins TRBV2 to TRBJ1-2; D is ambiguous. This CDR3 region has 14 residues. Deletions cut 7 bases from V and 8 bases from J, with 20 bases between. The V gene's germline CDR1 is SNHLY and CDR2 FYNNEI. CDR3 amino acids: CASTLGRAARGYTF. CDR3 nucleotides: TGTGCCAGCACCCTCGGGAGAGCCGCCCGCGGCTACACCTTC. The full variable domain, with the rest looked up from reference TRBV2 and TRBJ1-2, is EPEVTQTPSHQVTQMGQEVILRCVPISNHLYFYWYRQILGQKVEFLVSFYNNEISEKSEIFDDQFSVERPDGSNFTLKIRSTKLEDSAMYFCASTLGRAARGYTFGSGTRLTVV.

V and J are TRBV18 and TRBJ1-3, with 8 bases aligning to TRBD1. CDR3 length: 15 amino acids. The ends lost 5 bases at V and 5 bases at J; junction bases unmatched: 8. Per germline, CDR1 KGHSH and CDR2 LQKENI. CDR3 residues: CASSLGQVSRNTIYF. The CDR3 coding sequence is TGTGCCAGCTCATTGGGACAGGTTTCACGAAACACCATATATTTT.

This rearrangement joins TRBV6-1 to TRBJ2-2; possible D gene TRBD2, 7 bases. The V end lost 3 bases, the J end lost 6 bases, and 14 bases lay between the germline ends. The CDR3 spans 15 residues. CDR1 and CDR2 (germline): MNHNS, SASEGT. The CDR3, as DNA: TGTGCCAGCAGTGAGAGGGGGGGCGCTCCCGGGGAGCTGTTTTTT. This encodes CASSERGGAPGELFF.

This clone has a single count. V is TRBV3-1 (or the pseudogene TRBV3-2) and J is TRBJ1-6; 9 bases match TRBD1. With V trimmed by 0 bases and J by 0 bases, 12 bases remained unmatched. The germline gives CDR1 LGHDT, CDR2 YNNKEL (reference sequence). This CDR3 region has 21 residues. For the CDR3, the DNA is TGTGCCAGCAGCCAAGACGGCCCGGGACAGGGCCTTAGCTCCTATAATTCACCCCTCCACTTT. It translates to CASSQDGPGQGLSSYNSPLHF.

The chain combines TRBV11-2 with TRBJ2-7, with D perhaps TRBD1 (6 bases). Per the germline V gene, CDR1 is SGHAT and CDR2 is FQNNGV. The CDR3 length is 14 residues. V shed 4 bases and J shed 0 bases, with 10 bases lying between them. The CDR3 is CASSSPTGSYEQYF. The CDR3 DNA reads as TGTGCCAGCAGCTCCCCGACAGGCTCCTACGAGCAGTACTTC.

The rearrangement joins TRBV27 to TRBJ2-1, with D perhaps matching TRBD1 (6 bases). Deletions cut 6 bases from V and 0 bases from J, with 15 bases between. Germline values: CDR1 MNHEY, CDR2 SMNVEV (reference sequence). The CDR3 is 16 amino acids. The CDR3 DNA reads TGTGCCAGCAGAAAGAGACTGGACAGCTCCTACAATGAGCAGTTCTTC. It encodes CASRKRLDSSYNEQFF.

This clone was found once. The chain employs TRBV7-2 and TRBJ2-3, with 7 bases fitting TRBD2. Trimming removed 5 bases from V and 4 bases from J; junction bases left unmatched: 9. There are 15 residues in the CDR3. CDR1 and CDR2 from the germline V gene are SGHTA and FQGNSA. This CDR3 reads CASSTTGGGSDTQYF. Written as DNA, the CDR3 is TGTGCCAGCAGCACGACGGGGGGAGGATCAGATACGCAGTATTTT.

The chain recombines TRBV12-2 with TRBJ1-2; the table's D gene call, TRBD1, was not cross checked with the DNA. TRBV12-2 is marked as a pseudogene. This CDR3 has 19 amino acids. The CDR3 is CASRLVNPIRQGINYGYTF. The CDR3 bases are TGTGCAAGTCGCTTAGTCAACCCCATCCGACAGGGTATAAACTATGGCTACACCTTC.

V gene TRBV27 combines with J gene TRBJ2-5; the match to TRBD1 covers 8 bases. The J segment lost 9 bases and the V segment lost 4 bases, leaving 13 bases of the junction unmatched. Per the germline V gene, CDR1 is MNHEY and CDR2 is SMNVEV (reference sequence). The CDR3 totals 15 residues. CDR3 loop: CASSSLGQGQGAQYF. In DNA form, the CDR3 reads TGTGCCAGCAGTTCTCTTGGACAGGGCCAGGGGGCCCAGTACTTC.

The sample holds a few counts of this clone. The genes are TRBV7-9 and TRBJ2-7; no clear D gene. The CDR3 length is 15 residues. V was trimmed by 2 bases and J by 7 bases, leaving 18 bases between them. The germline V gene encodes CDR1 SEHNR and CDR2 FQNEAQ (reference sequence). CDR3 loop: CASSLNLNTRGEQYF. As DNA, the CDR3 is TGTGCCAGCAGCTTAAATCTTAATACGCGCGGAGAGCAGTACTTC.

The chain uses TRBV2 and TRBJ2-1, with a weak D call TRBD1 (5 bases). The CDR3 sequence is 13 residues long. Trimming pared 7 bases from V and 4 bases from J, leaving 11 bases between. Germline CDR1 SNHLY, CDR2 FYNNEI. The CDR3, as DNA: TGTGCCAGCACCCCTTACAGGTACAATGAGCAGTTCTTC. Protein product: CASTPYRYNEQFF.

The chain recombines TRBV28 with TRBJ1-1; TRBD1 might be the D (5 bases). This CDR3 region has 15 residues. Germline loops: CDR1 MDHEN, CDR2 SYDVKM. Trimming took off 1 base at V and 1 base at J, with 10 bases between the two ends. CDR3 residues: CASSLLVGGNTEAFF. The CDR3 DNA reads TGTGCCAGCAGTTTATTGGTCGGGGGGAACACTGAAGCTTTCTTT.